These 9 T cell receptor beta chains share one sample of origin, sequenced in a study of cytomegalovirus exposure and HLA in healthy donors. With 60 Vbeta and 13 Jbeta primers, the PCR was carried out. Sequencing was performed with immunoSEQ multiplex PCR; in TCRdb, only in-frame clones are kept and a portion is missing. The profile shows 160,000 or so clones, roughly four fifths of them singletons. Sequenced material: PBMCs. The receptor set was obtained from a man aged 50-59 years in good health and CMV-seropositive.

This clone turned up a few times. The J gene is TRBJ2-5, the V gene TRBV7-2, with D perhaps matching TRBD2 (5 bases). Gene TRBJ2-7 matches the end of the DNA better, so the J call may be wrong. This CDR3 is 14 amino acids long. Germline V CDR1 and CDR2: SGHTA, FQGNSA. CDR3 amino acids: CASSQDWASYEQYF. The DNA for the CDR3 is TGTGCCAGCAGCCAGGACTGGGCTAGCTACGAGCAGTACTTC.

The rearrangement links TRBV13 to TRBJ2-1, with D unclear. Germline assignment: CDR1 PRHDT and CDR2 FYEKMQ (reference sequence). CDR3 length: 14 residues. V was cut by 0 bases and J by 9 bases, with 12 bases left in between. CDR3: CASSLGAGPGEQFF. The CDR3 coding sequence is TGTGCCAGCAGCTTAGGTGCAGGTCCTGGTGAGCAGTTCTTC.

The rearrangement links TRBV7-2 to TRBJ2-3; D remains unclear. The V end lost 2 bases, the J end lost 0 bases, and 6 bases lay between the germline ends. This CDR3 has 14 residues. CDR1 SGHTA and CDR2 FQGNSA come from the germline V gene. The CDR3 sequence is CASSLLGSTDTQYF. CDR3 nucleotide sequence: TGTGCCAGCAGCTTACTAGGAAGCACAGATACGCAGTATTTT.

The genes are TRBV9 and TRBJ1-2, with D possibly TRBD1 on 5 matching bases. CDR3 length: 15 amino acids. CDR1 is SGDLS, CDR2 YYNGEE, per germline. Trimming stripped 2 bases from V and 0 bases from J, with 11 bases between. DNA of the CDR3: TGTGCCAGCAGCGTTGGGGCGGCACCTAACTATGGCTACACCTTC. Its translation is CASSVGAAPNYGYTF.

This chain uses TRBV30 with TRBJ2-7; D is unclear. CDR3 length: 14 residues. Germline V gene data show CDR1 as GTSNPN and CDR2 as SVGIG (reference sequence). Trimming took 0 bases from V and 2 from J, leaving 11 bases between them. The CDR3 reads CAWSVPYRAYEQYF. The CDR3 DNA reads TGTGCCTGGAGTGTACCCTATCGGGCCTACGAGCAGTACTTC.

The V call is TRBV7-9, the J call TRBJ2-6, with a tentative D call TRBD1 (5 bases). The CDR3 contains 15 residues. Trimming left V 5 bases short and J 1 base short, with 9 bases between. The germline V gene has CDR1 SEHNR and CDR2 FQNEAQ (reference sequence). CDR3 nucleotides: TGTGCCAGCAGCCTGACAGCATCTGGGGCCAACGTCCTGACTTTC. Translating gives CASSLTASGANVLTF.

V is TRBV15 and J is TRBJ2-5; D is unresolved. There are 18 residues in the CDR3. With 0 bases removed from V and 3 bases from J, the gap between germline ends came to 20 bases. The germline gives CDR1 LNHNV, CDR2 YYDKDF (reference sequence). CDR3 nucleotides: TGTGCCACCAGCAGAGATGAGCACCCCGCACGTCGTAAAGAGACCCAGTACTTC. Its translation is CATSRDEHPARRKETQYF.

The V gene is TRBV9, the J gene TRBJ1-3; 7 bases map to TRBD1. The CDR3 totals 15 residues. Germline V gene lookup returns CDR1 SGDLS and CDR2 YYNGEE. Unmatched junction bases numbered 3, after V lost 0 bases and J lost 3 bases. The CDR3 bases are TGTGCCAGCAGCGTAGACAGGGGACTTGGAAACACCATATATTTT. Residues: CASSVDRGLGNTIYF.

The V and J genes are TRBV6-5 and TRBJ2-7, with a weak D call TRBD2 (6 bases). The CDR3 totals 12 residues. The V end was cut by 7 bases, the J end by 6 bases, with 13 bases between. Per germline, CDR1 MNHEY and CDR2 SVGAGI. The CDR3 nucleotides read TGTGCCAGCAAAGACCCCGGGGGCGAGCAGTACTTC. Amino acids: CASKDPGGEQYF.